This entry features one T cell receptor beta chain sequence. This sample was taken from a study of blood T cell repertoires in COVID-19. Whole-study context: COVID-19 samples collected from the United States, Italy and Spain covered acute and convalescent phases.

Original methodology: Estimation of nucleated cell counts relied on the amplification of reference gene primers. Libraries were prepared by immunoSEQ multiplex PCR; TCRdb keeps only in-frame clonotypes and omits some of them. The D gene and trimming were derived from the DNA, and the V and J assignments and clone size from that table. In the table there are 190,000 or so clones, roughly nine tenths of which are singletons. V was clipped by 4 bases and J by 7 bases; unmatched bases: 7. Per the germline V gene, CDR1 is SGHTA and CDR2 is FQGTGA. This CDR3 region has 13 residues. Sample: PBMCs or T cells enriched from blood (not recorded which). This sequence originates from a woman aged 30 to 39 who had recovered from COVID-19. This rearrangement joins TRBV7-3 to TRBJ2-7; 7 bases fit TRBD1. The CDR3 DNA reads as TGTGCCAGCAGCTCCGGGACAGCCGGGGAGCAGTACTTC. Translating gives CASSSGTAGEQYF.